This is a list of T cell receptor beta chains from one sample in a study of T cells in localized non-small cell lung cancer. The table came from immunoSEQ multiplex PCR; TCRdb's copy has only in-frame clones and leaves some out. The sample has 20,000 to 25,000 clones, about 88% seen once. The source was peripheral blood, collected before any cancer treatment. All receptors come from a man between 40 and 70 years old with stage I lung adenocarcinoma. Both conserved end residues are part of each CDR3. Fields, in order: CDR3 length, V gene, J gene, clone size, D gene, CDR3 protein, CDR3 DNA. D genes are given only for firm matches. Only some rows state a clone size, as once, few, many or a class for expanded clones.

13,TRBV15,TRBJ2-7,few,NA,CATRTVAQDEQYF,TGTGCCACCAGGACAGTAGCCCAGGACGAGCAGTACTTC
15,TRBV6-6,TRBJ2-1,NA,TRBD2,CASSHSGSGYNEQFF,TGTGCCAGCAGTCATAGCGGGAGTGGCTACAATGAGCAGTTCTTC
14,TRBV7-9,TRBJ1-1,NA,TRBD1,CASSFSDRGTEAFF,TGTGCCAGCAGCTTTTCGGACAGGGGCACTGAAGCTTTCTTT
16,TRBV5-1,TRBJ2-5,NA,TRBD2,CASSSGLAGGRETQYF,TGCGCCAGCAGCTCCGGACTAGCGGGAGGCCGGGAGACCCAGTACTTC
14,TRBV7-6,TRBJ2-2,NA,NA,CASSASSATGELFF,TGTGCCAGCAGCGCGTCTAGCGCCACCGGGGAGCTGTTTTTT
15,TRBV28,TRBJ2-7,NA,NA,CASSLGGQSFYEQYF,TGTGCCAGCAGTTTAGGAGGACAGTCTTTCTACGAGCAGTACTTC
14,TRBV28,TRBJ2-7,NA,TRBD1,CASSFSGGWYEQYF,TGTGCCAGCAGTTTCTCAGGGGGTTGGTACGAGCAGTACTTC
12,TRBV6-6,TRBJ1-2,NA,NA,CAIGTGTYGYTF,TGTGCCATAGGCACAGGGACCTATGGCTACACCTTC
14,TRBV2,TRBJ2-3,NA,NA,CASSPSTSTDTQYF,TGTGCCAGCAGCCCAAGCACTAGCACAGATACGCAGTATTTT
16,TRBV19,TRBJ1-1,NA,NA,CASSILGFGGADEAFF,TGTGCCAGTAGTATCCTGGGTTTCGGGGGGGCGGACGAAGCTTTCTTT
14,TRBV2,TRBJ1-4,NA,TRBD1,CASGDRDFGGKLFF,TGTGCCAGCGGCGACAGGGACTTTGGGGGAAAACTGTTTTTT
13,TRBV7-3,TRBJ2-6,NA,NA,CASSQAGANVLTF,TGTGCCAGCAGCCAGGCTGGGGCCAACGTCCTGACTTTC
13,TRBV28,TRBJ2-7,NA,TRBD1,CASRGTGPYEQYF,TGTGCCAGCAGGGGGACAGGGCCCTACGAGCAGTACTTC
16,TRBV9,TRBJ2-3,NA,TRBD1,CASSVYWGQGTDTQYF,TGTGCCAGCAGCGTCTATTGGGGACAGGGCACAGATACGCAGTATTTT
14,TRBV7-8,TRBJ2-5,NA,NA,CASSSKPGDKTQYF,TGTGCCAGCAGCTCGAAGCCGGGGGACAAGACCCAGTACTTC
14,TRBV5-1,TRBJ1-1,NA,NA,CASSSGSPGTEAFF,TGCGCCAGCAGCTCCGGCTCACCGGGGACTGAAGCTTTCTTT
15,TRBV5-8,TRBJ2-3,NA,TRBD2,CASSLVAGGTDTQYF,TGTGCCAGCAGCTTGGTAGCGGGAGGTACGGATACGCAGTATTTT
14,TRBV7-6,TRBJ2-4,NA,TRBD1,CASSDRDSKNIQYF,TGTGCCAGCAGCGACCGGGACAGCAAAAACATTCAGTACTTC
16,TRBV14,TRBJ2-5,few,NA,CASSPWGAGKVETQYF,TGTGCCAGCAGCCCCTGGGGGGCGGGGAAGGTCGAGACCCAGTACTTC
14,TRBV2,TRBJ1-4,NA,TRBD1,CASHAAGGNEKLFF,TGTGCCTCCCATGCGGCAGGGGGTAATGAAAAACTGTTTTTT
13,TRBV6-6,TRBJ1-1,NA,NA,CASRLGGNTEAFF,TGTGCCAGCCGGCTAGGGGGAAACACTGAAGCTTTCTTT
14,TRBV7-2,TRBJ2-1,few,TRBD2,CASSFGGGATEQFF,TGTGCCAGCAGCTTTGGCGGGGGGGCCACTGAGCAGTTCTTC
18,TRBV5-4,TRBJ1-3,NA,NA,CASSLGPGEATSGNTIYF,TGTGCCAGCAGCTTGGGCCCGGGTGAGGCCACCTCTGGAAACACCATATATTTT
17,TRBV15,TRBJ2-1,NA,NA,CATSRPLQRGGRNEQFF,TGTGCCACCAGCAGGCCTTTACAACGGGGAGGTAGGAATGAGCAGTTCTTC
14,TRBV11-2,TRBJ1-2,NA,NA,CASSLLDTVYGYTF,TGTGCCAGCAGCTTATTAGACACTGTCTATGGCTACACCTTC
14,TRBV29-1,TRBJ2-3,once,NA,CSVVGNGLTDTQYF,TGCAGCGTTGTAGGGAACGGGCTCACAGATACGCAGTATTTT
13,TRBV7-2,TRBJ1-1,NA,NA,CASSLLPRTEAFF,TGTGCCAGCAGCCTACTACCCAGGACTGAAGCTTTCTTT
15,TRBV18,TRBJ2-1,NA,TRBD2,CASSPASGRGGEQFF,TGTGCCAGCTCCCCCGCTAGCGGGAGGGGGGGCGAGCAGTTCTTC
14,TRBV7-2,TRBJ2-5,NA,NA,CASSLFRGQGTQYF,TGTGCCAGCAGCTTATTCAGGGGCCAAGGGACCCAGTACTTC
14,TRBV18,TRBJ1-4,NA,NA,CASSPTRQNEKLFF,TGTGCCAGCTCACCAACCCGGCAGAATGAAAAACTGTTTTTT
13,TRBV7-8,TRBJ2-3,NA,NA,CASSLNNGDTQYF,TGTGCCAGCAGCCTCAACAACGGGGATACGCAGTATTTT
16,TRBV29-1,TRBJ2-3,NA,TRBD2,CSVEGAGGNPTDTQYF,TGCAGCGTTGAAGGAGCGGGGGGCAACCCCACAGATACGCAGTATTTT
16,TRBV7-6,TRBJ2-5,NA,TRBD2,CASSLVISLAGETQYF,TGTGCCAGCAGCTTAGTTATTTCACTAGCGGGAGAGACCCAGTACTTC